A selection of T cell receptor beta chains follows, all from one sample in a study of CD8 T cells in ankylosing spondylitis. TCRdb fed the 5' RACE reads into MiXCR, producing one record per CDR3 protein. The data contain about 270,000 distinct CDR3 sequences, under 35% of them singletons. Sequencing input: blood, either unsorted or a sorted T cell fraction (not recorded which). The receptors shown here come from a male donor with ankylosing spondylitis or in good health (not recorded which). The CDR3 runs from the conserved cysteine through the conserved F or W. A D gene is named only where the DNA matches it firmly. For some rows the clone size is stated as once, few or many, or as a class when expanded; others skip it.

CDR3nt	CDR3aa	d_gene	j_gene	v_gene	abundance
TGTGCCAGCAGCTCAACAGGTGTGAACACTGAAGCTTTCTTT	CASSSTGVNTEAFF	.	TRBJ1-1	TRBV5-6	few
TGCAGCGTTGAAGCCCGGAGCTCTGGAAACACCATATATTTT	CSVEARSSGNTIYF	.	TRBJ1-3	TRBV29-1	few
TGTGCCAGCAGCTCCCTGGGAGGGGGGGTAGTCGAGCAGTACTTC	CASSSLGGGVVEQYF	.	TRBJ2-7	TRBV7-2	.
TGTGCCAGCAGTTTTGACAGGGTAGATGGCTACACCTTC	CASSFDRVDGYTF	TRBD1	TRBJ1-2	TRBV12-3/TRBV12-4	.
TGTGCCAGCAGCTCATCAAATGTTGGAAACACCATATATTTT	CASSSSNVGNTIYF	.	TRBJ1-3	TRBV5-5	few
TGTGCCACCAGTGGGCTGACTAGCGGGGGAATCTCCTACAATGAGCAGTTCTTC	CATSGLTSGGISYNEQFF	TRBD2	TRBJ2-1	TRBV24-1	.
TGTGCCAGCAGCCCAGGGACAGGGGACTATGGCTACACCTTC	CASSPGTGDYGYTF	TRBD1	TRBJ1-2	TRBV3-1	few
TGCAGTGCTAGAAGACCGGGACTAGCGTCAGAGACCCAGTACTTC	CSARRPGLASETQYF	TRBD2	TRBJ2-5	TRBV20-1	.
TGTGCCAGCAGCTTTGTGTCTGCGGGGGGACCCTCCGAGCAGTACTTC	CASSFVSAGGPSEQYF	TRBD2	TRBJ2-7	TRBV12-3/TRBV12-4	few
TGTGCCAGCTCACCATCGGGACAGTCGACCTCGAACTATGGCTACACCTTC	CASSPSGQSTSNYGYTF	TRBD1	TRBJ1-2	TRBV18	few
TGCAGCGGACACAGGTCAAAGAACACTGAAGCTTTCTTT	CSGHRSKNTEAFF	.	TRBJ1-1	TRBV29-1	once
TGTGCCAGCAGTTTAGGGAGCGTGGGCACTGAAGCTTTCTTT	CASSLGSVGTEAFF	.	TRBJ1-1	TRBV12-3/TRBV12-4	few
TGCAGTGCTAGAGATCTCCCAGGGGGCTACCAAGAGACCCAGTACTTC	CSARDLPGGYQETQYF	TRBD1	TRBJ2-5	TRBV20-1	.
TGTGCCAGCAGCTTAAATCCATGGACAGGGGCGATCGGCGGGGAGCTGTTTTTT	CASSLNPWTGAIGGELFF	TRBD1	TRBJ2-2	TRBV11-2	.
TGTGCCAGCAGCGACGGGGCCCCCTCCTACAATGAGCAGTTCTTC	CASSDGAPSYNEQFF	.	TRBJ2-1	TRBV3-1	few
TGTGCCAGCAGCTTGTGGGGTAGCTACAATGAGCAGTTCTTC	CASSLWGSYNEQFF	.	TRBJ2-1	TRBV5-6	many
TGTGCCACCGGACTAGTCGGCTACGAGCAGTACTTC	CATGLVGYEQYF	TRBD2	TRBJ2-7	TRBV12-3/TRBV12-4	.
TGTGCCAGCCAGCCGAGGGTATTGAACACTGAAGCTTTCTTT	CASQPRVLNTEAFF	.	TRBJ1-1	TRBV7-9	once
TGTGCCAGCAGTTATATCTCGGCGAACACCGGGGAGCTGTTTTTT	CASSYISANTGELFF	.	TRBJ2-2	TRBV6-5	few
TGTGCCAGCACCCTGAAAGGGGCGAGTTACACTGAAGCTTTCTTT	CASTLKGASYTEAFF	.	TRBJ1-1	TRBV12-3/TRBV12-4	.
TGCAGCGCCCTTGACAGGGGAGGTCCAAAGACCCAGTACTTC	CSALDRGGPKTQYF	TRBD1	TRBJ2-5	TRBV29-1	.
TGCAGTGCTAGAGCTAGAAAGTCTTACTACGAGCAGTACTTC	CSARARKSYYEQYF	.	TRBJ2-7	TRBV20-1	few
TGCAGTGCTAGACATTCCCCTAATGAAAAACTGTTTTTT	CSARHSPNEKLFF	.	TRBJ1-4	TRBV20-1	few
TGCAGCGTCCGGACGTCTGCCGAGCAGTACTTC	CSVRTSAEQYF	.	TRBJ2-7	TRBV29-1	.
TGCGCCAGCAGCGCCACCCCCAGGGAGCTTCGCAATGAGCAGTTCTTC	CASSATPRELRNEQFF	.	TRBJ2-1	TRBV5-1	.
TGTGCCTGGAGTTCAGGGGGTTCCTACAATGAGCAGTTCTTC	CAWSSGGSYNEQFF	TRBD1	TRBJ2-1	TRBV30	.
TGTGCCAGCAGTTACAGGGGAGGAGAGACCCAGTACTTC	CASSYRGGETQYF	.	TRBJ2-5	TRBV6-5	few
TGTGCCAGCAGTGCCTCTAGCGACTCCTACGAGCAGTACTTC	CASSASSDSYEQYF	.	TRBJ2-7	TRBV27	.
TGCAGTGCTAAGGACAGCTTACTATATAATTCACCCCTCCACTTT	CSAKDSLLYNSPLHF	.	TRBJ1-6	TRBV20-1	many
TGTGCCAGCAGCTTACGCGTTGCCTACGAGCAGTACTTC	CASSLRVAYEQYF	.	TRBJ2-7	TRBV7-8	once
TGTGCCAGCAGCCCCCAGCCCCCTTGGGGAGAGCAGTACTTC	CASSPQPPWGEQYF	.	TRBJ2-7	TRBV3-1	.
TGCAGTGCCCAGACTAGCGGGGTGTATACGCAGTATTTT	CSAQTSGVYTQYF	TRBD2	TRBJ2-3	TRBV20-1	few
TGTGCCATCAGTGACACCGGTGCCTACAATGAGCAGTTCTTC	CAISDTGAYNEQFF	.	TRBJ2-1	TRBV10-3	.
TGCAGTGCTGTTCACGGGACGGCTGACGAGCAGTACTTC	CSAVHGTADEQYF	.	TRBJ2-7	TRBV20-1	.
TGCAGTGCTAGAGGGACAGGGGGGATCTACGAGCAGTACTTC	CSARGTGGIYEQYF	TRBD1	TRBJ2-7	TRBV20-1	few
TGTGCCAGCTCACCCAGACGAGGTACTGAAGCTTTCTTT	CASSPRRGTEAFF	.	TRBJ1-1	TRBV18	.
TGCGCCAGCGCAGATATCCACAAGAACACTGAAGCTTTCTTT	CASADIHKNTEAFF	.	TRBJ1-1	TRBV4-1	.
TGTGCCAGCAGTTCGGGACAGGGAAACACCTTC	CASSSGQGNTF	TRBD1	TRBJ1-2	TRBV6-5	.
TGCAGTGCAACTCGACTATTCAGTTCCGGTTACAATGAGCAGTTCTTC	CSATRLFSSGYNEQFF	.	TRBJ2-1	TRBV20-1	many